The 2 T cell receptor beta chains below were found in one sample sequenced in a study of T cell changes during pregnancy in multiple sclerosis. TCRdb's table, derived via immunoSEQ multiplex PCR, lists solely in-frame clones and lacks some. The data hold approximately 51,000 clones, with just over 90% observed a single time. The source material was peripheral blood, sampled in the second trimester of pregnancy. The origin of the receptors is a female donor with multiple sclerosis, enrolled in a pregnancy study.

The rearrangement joins TRBV7-3 to TRBJ2-1, with 7 bases fitting TRBD2. The V segment lost 2 bases and the J segment 8 bases; nucleotides outside the gene matches: 3. The CDR3 loop spans 13 amino acids. Germline CDR1 is SGHTA and CDR2 is FQGTGA. CDR3 DNA: TGTGCCAGCAGCTTATTTAGCGGGCATGAGCAGTTCTTC. This sequence encodes CASSLFSGHEQFF.

This sequence joins TRBV7-2 and TRBJ2-7; a weak D match, TRBD1 (6 bases). Germline V gives CDR1 SGHTA, CDR2 FQGNSA. The CDR3 covers 16 residues. With 5 bases removed from V and 0 bases from J, the gap between germline ends came to 17 bases. CDR3: CASSPSRGLSSYEQYF. CDR3 bases: TGTGCCAGCAGCCCCAGCAGGGGTCTGAGCTCCTACGAGCAGTACTTC.